This T cell receptor (beta chain) was captured in a study of a mutant IDH1 vaccine in newly diagnosed glioma. Study details: With temozolomide cycles, or 4-6 weeks after radiotherapy alone, vaccination was started.

A note on this clone: Its antigen remains unknown.

Documented time point: week 47, end of study. Topical imiquimod was applied with each vaccine dose, which held 300 ug of mutant IDH1 20-mer peptide. V was trimmed by 6 bases and J by 4 bases, leaving 10 bases between them. Germline assignment: CDR1 SEHNR and CDR2 FQNEAQ (reference sequence). This CDR3 has 13 residues. Sequenced by immunoSEQ multiplex PCR; TCRdb stores in-frame clones only, minus some. The sample gives 60,000 to 70,000 clones, around four fifths of which show up once; 3.5% to 4% is in the top ten. The sequences come from PBMCs, collected from a glioma patient whose treatment included an IDH1 peptide vaccine. The sequence was collected from a man younger than 40 with glioma. This chain joins TRBV7-9 and TRBJ2-1, with no clear D. CDR3 loop: CASRPTVYNEQFF. The CDR3 DNA is TGTGCCAGCAGGCCTACTGTTTACAATGAGCAGTTCTTC. The full variable domain, with the rest looked up from reference TRBV7-9 and TRBJ2-1, is DTGVSQNPRHKITKRGQNVTFRCDPISEHNRLYWYRQTLGQGPEFLTYFQNEAQLEKSRLLSDRFSAERPKGSFSTLEIQRTEQGDSAMYLCASRPTVYNEQFFGPGTRLTVL.